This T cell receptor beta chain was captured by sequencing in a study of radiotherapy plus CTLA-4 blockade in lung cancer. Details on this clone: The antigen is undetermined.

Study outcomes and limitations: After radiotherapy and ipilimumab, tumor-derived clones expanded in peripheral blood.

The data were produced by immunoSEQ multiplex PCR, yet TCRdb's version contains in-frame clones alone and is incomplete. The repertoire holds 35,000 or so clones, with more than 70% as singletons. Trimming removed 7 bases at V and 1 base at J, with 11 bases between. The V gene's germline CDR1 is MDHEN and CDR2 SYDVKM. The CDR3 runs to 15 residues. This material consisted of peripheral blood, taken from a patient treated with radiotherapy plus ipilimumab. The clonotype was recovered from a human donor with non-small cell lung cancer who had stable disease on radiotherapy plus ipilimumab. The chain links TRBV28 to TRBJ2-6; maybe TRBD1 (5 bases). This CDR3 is CASNSQGSGANVLTF. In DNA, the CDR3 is TGTGCCAGCAATTCCCAGGGTTCTGGGGCCAACGTCCTGACTTTC.